This T cell receptor beta chain was retrieved from a study of human T cells and chemical hapten exposure. On the study more broadly: During the roughly 24-week study period, patients had diphenylcyclopropenone applied to the scalp every week. Findings of the study overall: Expanded TCR sets contained significantly more large CDR3 similarity clusters than controls.

The library tagged individual cDNA molecules with unique molecular identifiers. TCRdb recomputed calls from the RACE reads with MiXCR, one row per CDR3 protein. Of around 330,000 distinct CDR3 sequences listed, 5.5% were seen once; the top ten hold around 8%. The sample holds many counts of this clonotype. Its antigen remains unidentified. Indicated time point: pre-sensitization, week 0. Noted treatment: therapeutic diphenylcyclopropenone sensitization with weekly scalp DPC. At patch-test visits, sampling came before the patch test. CDR3 length equals 11 residues. The chain uses TRBV21-1 and TRBJ2-7; the table assigns TRBD1, which was not confirmed against the DNA. TRBV21-1 is marked as a pseudogene. The clonotype was recovered from a woman in her late teens or twenties with alopecia areata. Some clones in this sample may be carry-over from other donors' samples. The sequenced sample was whole blood, obtained in connection with sensitization to the hapten diphenylcyclopropenone (DPC). The CDR3 loop is CASNPGRGRSF. DNA of the CDR3: TGTGCCAGCAACCCTGGTAGGGGACGATCCTTC.